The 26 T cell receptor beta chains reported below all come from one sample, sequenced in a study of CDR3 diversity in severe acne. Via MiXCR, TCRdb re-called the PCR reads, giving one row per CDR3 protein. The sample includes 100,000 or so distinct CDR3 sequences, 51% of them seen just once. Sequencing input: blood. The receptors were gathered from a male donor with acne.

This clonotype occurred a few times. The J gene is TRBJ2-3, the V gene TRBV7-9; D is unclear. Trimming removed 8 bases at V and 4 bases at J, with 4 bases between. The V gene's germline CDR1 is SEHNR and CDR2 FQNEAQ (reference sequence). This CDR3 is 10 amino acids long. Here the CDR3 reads CASDPDTQYF. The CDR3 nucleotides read TGTGCCAGCGACCCAGATACGCAGTATTTT.

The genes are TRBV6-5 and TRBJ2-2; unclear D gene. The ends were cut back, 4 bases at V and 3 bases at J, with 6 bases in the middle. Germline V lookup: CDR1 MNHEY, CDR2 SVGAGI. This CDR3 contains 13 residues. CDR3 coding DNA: TGTGCCAGCAGTTTAATTGACACCGGGGAGCTGTTTTTT. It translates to CASSLIDTGELFF.

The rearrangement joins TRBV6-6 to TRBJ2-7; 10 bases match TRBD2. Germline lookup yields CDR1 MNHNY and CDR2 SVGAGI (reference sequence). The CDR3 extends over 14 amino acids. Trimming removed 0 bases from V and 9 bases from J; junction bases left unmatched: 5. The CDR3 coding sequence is TGTGCCAGCAGTTACTCTGGACTAGCGGCCGCGCAGTACTTC. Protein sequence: CASSYSGLAAAQYF.

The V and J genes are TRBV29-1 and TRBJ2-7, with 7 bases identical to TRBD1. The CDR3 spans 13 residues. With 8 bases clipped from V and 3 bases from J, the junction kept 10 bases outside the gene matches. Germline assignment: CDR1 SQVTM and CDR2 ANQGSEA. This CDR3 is CSIGTEHNYEQYF. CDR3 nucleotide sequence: TGCAGCATCGGGACAGAACATAACTACGAGCAGTACTTC.

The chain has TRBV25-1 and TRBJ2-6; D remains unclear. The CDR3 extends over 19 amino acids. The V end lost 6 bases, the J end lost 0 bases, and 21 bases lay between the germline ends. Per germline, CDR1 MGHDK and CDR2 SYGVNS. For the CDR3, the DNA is TGTGCCAGCAGCCTACTGAGTAGGTACCGAGTCTCTGGGGCCAACGTCCTGACTTTC. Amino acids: CASSLLSRYRVSGANVLTF.

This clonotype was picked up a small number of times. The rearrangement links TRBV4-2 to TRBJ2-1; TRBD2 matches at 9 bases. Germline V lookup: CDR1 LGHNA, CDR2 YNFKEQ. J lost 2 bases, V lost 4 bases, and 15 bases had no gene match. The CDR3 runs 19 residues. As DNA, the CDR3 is TGTGCCAGCAGCCCATTCGCGGCTGCGGGAGGGCCCCCCTACAATGAGCAGTTCTTC. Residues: CASSPFAAAGGPPYNEQFF.

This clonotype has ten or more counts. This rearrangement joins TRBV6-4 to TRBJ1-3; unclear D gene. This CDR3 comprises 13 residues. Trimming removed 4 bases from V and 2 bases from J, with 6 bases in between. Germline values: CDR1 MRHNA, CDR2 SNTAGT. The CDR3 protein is CASSAGPGNTIYF. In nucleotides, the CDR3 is TGTGCCAGCAGTGCCGGACCTGGAAACACCATATATTTT.

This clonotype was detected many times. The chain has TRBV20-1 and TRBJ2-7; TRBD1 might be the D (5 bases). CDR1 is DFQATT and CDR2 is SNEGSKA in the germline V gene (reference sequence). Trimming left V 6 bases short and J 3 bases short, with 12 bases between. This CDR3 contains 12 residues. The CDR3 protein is CSARGSDYEQYF. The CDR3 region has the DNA TGCAGTGCAAGGGGTTCGGACTACGAGCAGTACTTC.

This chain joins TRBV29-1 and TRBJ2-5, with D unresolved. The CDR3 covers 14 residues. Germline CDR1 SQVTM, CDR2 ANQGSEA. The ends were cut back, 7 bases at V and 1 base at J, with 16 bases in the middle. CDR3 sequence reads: CSADVYGSQETQYF. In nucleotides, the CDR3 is TGCAGCGCCGACGTCTATGGTTCCCAAGAGACCCAGTACTTC.

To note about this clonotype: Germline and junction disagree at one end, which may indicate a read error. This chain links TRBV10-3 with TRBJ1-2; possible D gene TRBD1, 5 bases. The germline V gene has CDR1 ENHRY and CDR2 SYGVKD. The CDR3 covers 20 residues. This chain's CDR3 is CASSYFGKGTGDGPGYGYTF. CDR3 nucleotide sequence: TGTGCCAGCAGTTACTTCGGGAAAGGCACCGGGGACGGGCCGGGCTATGGCTACACCTTC.

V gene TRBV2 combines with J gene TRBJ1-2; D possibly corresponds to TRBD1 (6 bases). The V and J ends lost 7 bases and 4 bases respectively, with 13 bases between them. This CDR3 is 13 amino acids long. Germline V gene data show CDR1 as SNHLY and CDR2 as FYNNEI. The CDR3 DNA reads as TGTGCCAGCACAATATCACAGGGCTATGGCTACACCTTC. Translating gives CASTISQGYGYTF.

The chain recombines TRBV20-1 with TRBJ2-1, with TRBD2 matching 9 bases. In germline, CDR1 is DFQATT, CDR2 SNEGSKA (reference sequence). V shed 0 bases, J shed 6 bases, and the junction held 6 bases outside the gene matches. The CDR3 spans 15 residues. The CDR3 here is CSARDLAGGPNEQFF. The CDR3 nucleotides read TGCAGTGCTAGAGATCTTGCGGGAGGGCCCAATGAGCAGTTCTTC.

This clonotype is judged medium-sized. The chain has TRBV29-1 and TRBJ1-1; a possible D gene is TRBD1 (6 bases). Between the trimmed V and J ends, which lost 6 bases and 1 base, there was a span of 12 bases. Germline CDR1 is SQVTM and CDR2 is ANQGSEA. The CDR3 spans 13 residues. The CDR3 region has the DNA TGCAGCGTCCGAGTGACAGGGAACACTGAAGCTTTCTTT. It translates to CSVRVTGNTEAFF.

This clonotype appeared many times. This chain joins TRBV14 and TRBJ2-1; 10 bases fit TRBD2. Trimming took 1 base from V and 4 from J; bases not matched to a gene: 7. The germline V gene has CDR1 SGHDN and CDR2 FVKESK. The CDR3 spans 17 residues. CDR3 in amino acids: CASSQGTSGFGYNEQFF. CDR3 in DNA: TGTGCCAGCAGCCAAGGGACTAGCGGTTTTGGTTACAATGAGCAGTTCTTC.

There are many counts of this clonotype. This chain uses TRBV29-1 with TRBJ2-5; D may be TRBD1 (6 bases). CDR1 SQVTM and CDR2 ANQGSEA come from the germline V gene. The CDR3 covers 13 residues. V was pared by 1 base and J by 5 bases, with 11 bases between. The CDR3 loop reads CSVEVGGVETQYF. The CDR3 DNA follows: TGCAGCGTTGAAGTAGGGGGAGTGGAGACCCAGTACTTC.

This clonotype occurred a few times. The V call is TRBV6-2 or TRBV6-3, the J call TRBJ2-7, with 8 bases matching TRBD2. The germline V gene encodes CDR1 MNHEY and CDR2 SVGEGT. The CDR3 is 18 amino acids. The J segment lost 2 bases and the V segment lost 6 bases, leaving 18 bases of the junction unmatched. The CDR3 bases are TGTGCCAGCAGCCCGGGACTAGGGTTTCGCCAGGAAGCCTACGAGCAGTACTTC. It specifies CASSPGLGFRQEAYEQYF.

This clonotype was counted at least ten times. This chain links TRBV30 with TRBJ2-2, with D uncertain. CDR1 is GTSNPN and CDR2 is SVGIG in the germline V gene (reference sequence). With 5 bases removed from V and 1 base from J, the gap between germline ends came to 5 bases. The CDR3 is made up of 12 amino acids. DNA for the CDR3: TGTGCCTGGCGCTTGAACACCGGGGAGCTGTTTTTT. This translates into CAWRLNTGELFF.

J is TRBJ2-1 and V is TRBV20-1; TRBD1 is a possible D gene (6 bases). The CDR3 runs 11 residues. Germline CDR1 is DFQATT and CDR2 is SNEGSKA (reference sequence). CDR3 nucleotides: TGCAGCACTTCGGACAGCAATGAGCAGTTCTTC. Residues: CSTSDSNEQFF.

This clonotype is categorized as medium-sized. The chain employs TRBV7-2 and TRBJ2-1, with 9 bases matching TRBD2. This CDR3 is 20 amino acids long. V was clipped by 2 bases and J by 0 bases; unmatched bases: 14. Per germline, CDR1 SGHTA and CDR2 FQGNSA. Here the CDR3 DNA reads TGTGCCAGCAGCTTATGGAGGCTAGCGGGGTCCTCGAGCTCCTACAATGAGCAGTTCTTC. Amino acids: CASSLWRLAGSSSSYNEQFF.

The chain's CDR3 is CSVLAGVTDTQYF. CDR3 bases: TGCAGCGTTCTAGCGGGAGTTACAGATACGCAGTATTTT. The chain combines TRBV29-1 with TRBJ2-3, with 10 bases fitting TRBD2. Germline lookup yields CDR1 SQVTM and CDR2 ANQGSEA. This CDR3 is 13 amino acids long. The J segment lost 3 bases and the V segment lost 5 bases, leaving 2 bases of the junction unmatched.

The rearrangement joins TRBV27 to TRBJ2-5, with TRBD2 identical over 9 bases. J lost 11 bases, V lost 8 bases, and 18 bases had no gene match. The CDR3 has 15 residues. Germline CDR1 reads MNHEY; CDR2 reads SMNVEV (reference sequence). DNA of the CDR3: TGTGCCAGCGCCTTGAGCGGGAGGCTCTACAATGAGCAGTACTTC. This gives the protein CASALSGRLYNEQYF.

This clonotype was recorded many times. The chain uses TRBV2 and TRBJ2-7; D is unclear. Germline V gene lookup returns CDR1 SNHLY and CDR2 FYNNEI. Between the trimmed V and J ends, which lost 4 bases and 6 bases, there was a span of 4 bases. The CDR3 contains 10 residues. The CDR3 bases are TGTGCCAGCAGTGTGACCGAGCAGTACTTC. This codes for CASSVTEQYF.

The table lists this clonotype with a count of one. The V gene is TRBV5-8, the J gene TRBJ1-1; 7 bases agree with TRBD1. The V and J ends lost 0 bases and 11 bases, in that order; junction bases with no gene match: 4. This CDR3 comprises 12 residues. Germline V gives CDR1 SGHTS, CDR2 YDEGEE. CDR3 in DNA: TGTGCCAGCAGCTTGGGACAGGGAGCGGCTTTCTTT. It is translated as CASSLGQGAAFF.

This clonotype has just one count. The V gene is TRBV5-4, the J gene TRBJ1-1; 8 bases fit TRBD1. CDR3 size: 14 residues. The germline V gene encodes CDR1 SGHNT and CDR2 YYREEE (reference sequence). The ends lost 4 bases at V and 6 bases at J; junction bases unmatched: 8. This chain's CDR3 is CASSEGTGFAEAFF. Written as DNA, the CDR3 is TGTGCCAGCAGCGAAGGGACAGGTTTCGCTGAAGCTTTCTTT.

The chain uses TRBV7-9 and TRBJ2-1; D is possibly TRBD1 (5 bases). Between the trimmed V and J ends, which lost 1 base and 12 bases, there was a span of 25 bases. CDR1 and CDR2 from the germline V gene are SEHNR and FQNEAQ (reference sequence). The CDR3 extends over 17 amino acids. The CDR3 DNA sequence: TGTGCCAGCAGCTTAGAAAGGTTTGGGGCACTTTCGAAGGGGCAGTTCTTC. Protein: CASSLERFGALSKGQFF.

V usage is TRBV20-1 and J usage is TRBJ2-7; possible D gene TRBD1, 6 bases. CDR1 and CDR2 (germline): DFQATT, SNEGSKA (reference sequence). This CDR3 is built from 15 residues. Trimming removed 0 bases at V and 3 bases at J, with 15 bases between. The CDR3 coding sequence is TGCAGTGCTAGAGAGTACGAGGGGGATAACTACGAGCAGTACTTC. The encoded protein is CSAREYEGDNYEQYF.